This passage covers 2 T cell receptor beta chains from one sample sequenced in a study of blood T cells in healthy people across ages. A second PCR, run for about 6 to 11 cycles, used a sample-barcoded 5' primer plus a J-beta primer mix. TCRdb re-called the 5' RACE reads with MiXCR, one entry per CDR3 protein. The sample records 1.5 million to 2 million distinct CDR3 sequences, roughly a third being singletons. Sequenced: blood. These receptors were taken from a woman in her thirties in good health.

The chain has TRBV7-2 and TRBJ2-1, with D hard to call. Germline V lookup: CDR1 SGHTA, CDR2 FQGNSA. This CDR3 is 13 amino acids long. The ends were cut back, 1 base at V and 9 bases at J, with 10 bases in the middle. CDR3 DNA: TGTGCCAGCAGCTTAGAAACTTCGAGTGAGCAGTTCTTC. Translation: CASSLETSSEQFF.

This chain links TRBV18 with TRBJ2-3; 8 nucleotides line up with TRBD1. In germline, CDR1 is KGHSH, CDR2 LQKENI. V lost 2 bases to trimming and J lost 5 bases; unmatched junction nucleotides: 6. The CDR3 extends over 15 amino acids. CDR3 protein: CASSPADRVGDTQYF. CDR3 coding DNA: TGTGCCAGCTCACCAGCGGACAGGGTTGGAGATACGCAGTATTTT.